This TCR beta chain was captured in a study of response to subunit inactivated influenza vaccine. Each CDR3 protein is one row after TCRdb ran MiXCR on the RT-PCR reads. Of hundreds of thousands of distinct CDR3 sequences in the sample, roughly 15% were seen once. For this clonotype: Its matching antigen is unknown.

Germline assignment: CDR1 KGHSH and CDR2 LQKENI. The CDR3 runs 13 residues. Trimming at V came to 5 bases and at J to 5 bases, leaving 3 bases not matched to a gene. The study, taken as a whole, reports: The authors put forward the suggestion that each seasonal influenza vaccination may bring in only a limited number of new T cells.

Specimen: PBMCs from blood, collected around two weeks before vaccination. The clonotype was recovered from a man aged 50 to 60 who received an inactivated influenza vaccine. This rearrangement joins TRBV18 to TRBJ2-3; the match to TRBD1 covers 8 bases. The chain's CDR3 is CASSSGQGDTQYF. CDR3 sequence (DNA): TGTGCCAGCTCATCAGGACAGGGAGATACGCAGTATTTT.